Below are 13 T cell receptor beta chains sequenced from a single sample in a study of T cells after yellow fever vaccination. TCRdb analysed the 5' RACE reads with MiXCR anew, one entry per CDR3 protein. This sample has around 310,000 distinct CDR3 sequences, with roughly 8.7% found just once. The specimen comprised PBMCs, sampled on the day of the first yellow fever vaccination. All receptors derive from a man aged 18 to 29 who received the YFV17D yellow fever vaccine.

This clonotype was observed at least ten times. V gene TRBV20-1 combines with J gene TRBJ1-5; D not resolved. The CDR3 has 13 amino acids. V was shortened by 3 bases and J by 5 bases, with 11 bases between the two germline ends. The germline V gene encodes CDR1 DFQATT and CDR2 SNEGSKA (reference sequence). CDR3 protein: CSASSGLDQPQHF. The CDR3 region has the DNA TGCAGTGCTAGTTCGGGGTTGGATCAGCCCCAGCATTTT.

This clonotype was seen more than once but under ten times. V usage is TRBV2 and J usage is TRBJ1-4; no firm D call. This CDR3 has 16 amino acids. The ends were cut back, 6 bases at V and 8 bases at J, with 22 bases in the middle. Per germline, CDR1 SNHLY and CDR2 FYNNEI. The CDR3 sequence: CASSAGNTGVNEKLFF. The DNA for the CDR3 is TGTGCCAGCAGCGCAGGCAACACCGGCGTGAACGAAAAACTGTTTTTT.

This clonotype occurred a few times. This sequence joins TRBV5-1 and TRBJ2-3; TRBD2 aligns across 7 bases. This CDR3 is 15 amino acids long. Germline CDR1 SGHRS, CDR2 YFSETQ. After removal of 4 bases from V and 0 bases from J, the junction contained 5 bases not matched to a gene. The CDR3 loop reads CASSLSGASTDTQYF. The CDR3 DNA reads as TGCGCCAGCAGCCTCAGCGGGGCTAGCACAGATACGCAGTATTTT.

The sample holds a few counts of this clonotype. This CDR3 is CASSPSGYGYTF. In DNA, the CDR3 is TGTGCCAGCAGTCCCTCGGGGTATGGCTACACCTTC. V and J are TRBV12-3 or TRBV12-4 and TRBJ1-2; D is ambiguous. The length of the CDR3 is 12 residues. The V end was cut by 5 bases, the J end by 5 bases, with 9 bases between.

This clonotype was picked up a small number of times. The CDR3 DNA follows: TGTGCCAGCAGTGGAACCGGGACAAATCAGCCCCAGCATTTT. Its protein is CASSGTGTNQPQHF. The J gene is TRBJ1-5, the V gene TRBV6-1, with D tentatively TRBD1 (6 bases). This CDR3 spans 14 amino acids. Germline assignment: CDR1 MNHNS and CDR2 SASEGT. Trimming shortened V by 4 bases and J by 4 bases, and 11 bases separated the two germline ends.

In this sample, this clonotype turned up a few times. The CDR3 DNA follows: TGTGCCAGCAGTTACTCGACAGGGGTCACCTACGAGCAGTACTTC. As protein: CASSYSTGVTYEQYF. The gene calls are TRBV6-5 and TRBJ2-7; TRBD1 aligns across 8 bases. J lost 2 bases, V lost 0 bases, and 3 bases had no gene match. The length of the CDR3 is 15 residues. CDR1 and CDR2 (germline): MNHEY, SVGAGI.

This clonotype was found a few times. V and J are TRBV4-3 and TRBJ2-2; 12 bases align to TRBD2. The junction had 9 bases not matched to a gene; V was cut back by 4 bases and J by 3 bases. There are 18 residues in the CDR3. Germline-derived CDR1 and CDR2 are LGHNA and YSLEER. CDR3 sequence (DNA): TGCGCCAGCAGCCTCCTAGGACTAGCGGGGACATACACCGGGGAGCTGTTTTTT. This translates into CASSLLGLAGTYTGELFF.

Concerning this clonotype: A read error may account for a junction end that differs from germline. The rearrangement links TRBV7-8 to TRBJ1-6; perhaps TRBD1 as D (6 bases). This CDR3 comprises 14 residues. Germline loops: CDR1 SGHVS, CDR2 FQNEAQ. The CDR3 region has the DNA TGTGACAGCAGCCGACAGGCCAAGACTTCACCCCTCCACTTT. It is translated as CDSSRQAKTSPLHF.

This clonotype was counted many times. The chain links TRBV20-1 to TRBJ1-1, with unresolved D. The CDR3 consists of 11 residues. The germline V gene encodes CDR1 DFQATT and CDR2 SNEGSKA (reference sequence). V was trimmed by 8 bases and J by 1 base, leaving 8 bases between them. The DNA for the CDR3 is TGCAGTACTACACCGAACACTGAAGCTTTCTTT. Translated, it gives CSTTPNTEAFF.

This clonotype was picked up a small number of times. J is TRBJ1-2 and V is TRBV30; TRBD1 might be the D (6 bases). This CDR3 contains 12 residues. Germline V CDR1 and CDR2: GTSNPN, SVGIG (reference sequence). The V gene lost 2 bases and the J gene lost 8 bases, with 12 bases spanning the gap. The CDR3 region has the DNA TGTGCCTGGAGTCGGGACACGTACGGCTACACCTTC. It specifies CAWSRDTYGYTF.

The V call is TRBV6-2 or TRBV6-3, the J call TRBJ2-1; D gene uncertain. This CDR3 spans 14 amino acids. Germline CDR1 and CDR2: MNHEY and SVGEGT. V lost 0 bases and J 10 bases, leaving 13 bases between the germline ends. The CDR3 region has the DNA TGTGCCAGCAGTTACTCGGGCTGGCCAAGAGAGCAGTTCTTC. It translates to CASSYSGWPREQFF.

The rearrangement joins TRBV20-1 to TRBJ2-7, with D perhaps TRBD2 (5 bases). The ends were cut back, 6 bases at V and 3 bases at J, with 9 bases in the middle. There are 11 residues in the CDR3. Per germline, CDR1 DFQATT and CDR2 SNEGSKA (reference sequence). CDR3 in amino acids: CSAPTSYEQYF. CDR3 in DNA: TGCAGTGCACCTACTAGCTACGAGCAGTACTTC.

This clonotype was seen ten or more times. CDR3 DNA sequence: TGCGCCAGCAGGCCTCCAGCGGGGGAGTTTAAGCAGTTCTTC. This sequence encodes CASRPPAGEFKQFF. V gene TRBV5-1 combines with J gene TRBJ2-1, with 8 bases lining up with TRBD2. V lost 5 bases, J lost 11 bases, and 12 bases stayed unmatched. The length of the CDR3 is 14 residues. Looked up from germline, CDR1 is SGHRS and CDR2 is YFSETQ. Variable domain in full (rest from reference TRBV5-1 and TRBJ2-1): KAGVTQTPRYLIKTRGQQVTLSCSPISGHRSVSWYQQTPGQGLQFLFEYFSETQRNKGNFPGRFSGRQFSNSRSEMNVSTLELGDSALYLCASRPPAGEFKQFFGPGTRLTVL.